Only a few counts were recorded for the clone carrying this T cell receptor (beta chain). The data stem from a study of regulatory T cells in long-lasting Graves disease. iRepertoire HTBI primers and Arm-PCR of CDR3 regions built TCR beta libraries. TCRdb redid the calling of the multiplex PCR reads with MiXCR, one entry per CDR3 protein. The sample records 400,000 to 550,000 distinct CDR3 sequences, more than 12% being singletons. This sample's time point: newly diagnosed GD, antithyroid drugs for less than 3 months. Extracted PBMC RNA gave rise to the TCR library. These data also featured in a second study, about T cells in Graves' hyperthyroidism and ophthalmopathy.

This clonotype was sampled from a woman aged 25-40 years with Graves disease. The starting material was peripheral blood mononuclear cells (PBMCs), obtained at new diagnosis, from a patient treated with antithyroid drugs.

CDR3 loop: CASSSAGAEEKLFF. The CDR3 region has the DNA TGTGCCAGCAGCTCGGCAGGGGCTGAAGAAAAACTGTTTTTT. The chain recombines TRBV5-8 with TRBJ1-4, with TRBD1 as a possible D gene (6 bases). The CDR3 is 14 residues long. Between the trimmed V and J ends, which lost 3 bases and 8 bases, there was a span of 14 bases. The germline gives CDR1 SGHTS, CDR2 YDEGEE.